This T cell receptor beta chain was sequenced during a study of blood T cells in healthy people across ages. The CDR3 extends over 13 amino acids. Losses at the gene ends were 6 bases for V and 4 bases for J; bases not matched to a gene: 5. This clonotype was recorded once. Combining a sample-barcoded 5' primer with a J-beta primer mix, a second PCR ran for roughly 7 to 11 cycles. TCRdb called the 5' RACE reads again in MiXCR, with one record for every CDR3 protein. The data hold 780,000 or so distinct CDR3 sequences, with 56% observed a single time. The sequence derives from a man aged 35 to 55 in good health. This chain connects TRBV12-3 or TRBV12-4 to TRBJ1-2; TRBD1 matches 7 bases. Specimen: blood. In DNA, the CDR3 is TGTGCCAGCAGCGGACAGGAGATCTATGGCTACACCTTC. It translates to CASSGQEIYGYTF.